These 25 T cell receptor beta chains originate from one sample sequenced in a study of T cells in localized non-small cell lung cancer. The protocol was immunoSEQ multiplex PCR, while the TCRdb copy is restricted to in-frame clones and leaves out a portion. The table lists 70,000 or so clones, about four fifths of them singletons, with approximately 1.2% in the top ten. The specimen comprised peripheral blood, sampled before any cancer treatment. The receptors originated from a female donor over 55 with stage I lung adenocarcinoma.

This chain links TRBV10-3 with TRBJ1-1; unclear D gene. V gave up 0 bases and J gave up 4 bases, with 6 bases separating them. The CDR3 length is 13 residues. Germline V lookup: CDR1 ENHRY, CDR2 SYGVKD. The CDR3 reads CAISESRVTEAFF. For the CDR3, the DNA is TGTGCCATCAGTGAGTCGAGGGTCACTGAAGCTTTCTTT.

The chain couples TRBV7-8 to TRBJ1-3; 11 bases are a match to TRBD1. The CDR3 covers 17 residues. The germline CDR1 and CDR2 sequences are SGHVS and FQNEAQ. After removal of 5 bases from V and 4 bases from J, the junction contained 10 bases not matched to a gene. The CDR3 loop reads CASSRQMGQGVGNTIYF. The CDR3 DNA reads as TGTGCCAGCAGCAGGCAGATGGGACAGGGGGTCGGAAACACCATATATTTT.

Only a few counts were recorded for this clone. J is TRBJ2-3 and V is TRBV9, with D possibly being TRBD1 (6 bases). CDR1 is SGDLS, CDR2 YYNGEE, per germline. The CDR3 length is 16 residues. Trimming pared 0 bases from V and 4 bases from J, leaving 15 bases between. CDR3 DNA sequence: TGTGCCAGCAGCGTAGGTAGGGGGACCCTCGCAGATACGCAGTATTTT. It yields the protein CASSVGRGTLADTQYF.

V gene TRBV4-3 combines with J gene TRBJ2-7, with TRBD2 matching 13 bases. Germline-derived CDR1 and CDR2 are LGHNA and YSLEER. This CDR3 spans 17 amino acids. After removal of 0 bases from V and 7 bases from J, the junction contained 9 bases not matched to a gene. In DNA, the CDR3 is TGCGCCAGCAGCCAAGATCTTGGACTAGCGGGAGAGCGAGAGCAGTACTTC. As protein: CASSQDLGLAGEREQYF.

This rearrangement joins TRBV29-1 to TRBJ2-5; D may be TRBD2 (6 bases). V lost 4 bases and J 5 bases, leaving 11 bases between the germline ends. Looked up from germline, CDR1 is SQVTM and CDR2 is ANQGSEA. The CDR3 length is 12 residues. In DNA form, the CDR3 reads TGCAGCGTTGGCGGGGCCGGGGAGACCCAGTACTTC. The encoded protein is CSVGGAGETQYF.

The CDR3 bases are TGTGCCAGCAGCTTACAGGGGGCCGGCGACGAGCAGTACTTC. Protein: CASSLQGAGDEQYF. The genes are TRBV7-2 and TRBJ2-7, with 8 bases aligning to TRBD1. J gave up 5 bases and V 2 bases, and 5 bases lay outside the gene matches. Germline CDR1 SGHTA, CDR2 FQGNSA. The CDR3 totals 14 residues.

This clone was recorded once. The rearrangement links TRBV2 to TRBJ1-5; D perhaps matches TRBD1 (6 bases). With 6 bases removed from V and 6 bases from J, the gap between germline ends came to 15 bases. Germline V gene sequence: CDR1 SNHLY, CDR2 FYNNEI. CDR3 length equals 14 residues. The CDR3 region has the DNA TGTGCCAGCAGAGATGGACAGTCTGTTCAGCCCCAGCATTTT. The encoded protein is CASRDGQSVQPQHF.

This chain links TRBV27 with TRBJ2-7; D gene uncertain. The V end lost 5 bases, the J end lost 2 bases, and 19 bases lay between the germline ends. This CDR3 region has 16 residues. Germline V CDR1 and CDR2: MNHEY, SMNVEV (reference sequence). This chain's CDR3 is CASSLSIVAPPYEQYF. The CDR3 DNA is TGTGCCAGCAGTCTCTCCATAGTGGCCCCTCCCTACGAGCAGTACTTC.

The chain couples TRBV28 to TRBJ1-5, with D unclear. In germline, CDR1 is MDHEN, CDR2 SYDVKM. Trimming left V 7 bases short and J 3 bases short, with 7 bases between. The CDR3 is 12 residues long. The CDR3 sequence is CASNPTNQPQHF. CDR3 DNA: TGTGCCAGCAACCCCACCAATCAGCCCCAGCATTTT.

This clone was observed a few times. CDR3 in DNA: TGCGCCAGCAGCAAGGACAGGAACACTGAAGCTTTCTTT. This translates into CASSKDRNTEAFF. V and J are TRBV4-3 and TRBJ1-1, with D perhaps TRBD1 (6 bases). The V gene lost 5 bases and the J gene lost 1 base, with 8 bases spanning the gap. Germline lookup yields CDR1 LGHNA and CDR2 YSLEER. The CDR3 contains 13 residues.

This clone was detected only a few times. V and J are TRBV18 and TRBJ1-2, with D maybe TRBD1 (5 bases). The CDR3 totals 16 residues. V was clipped by 0 bases and J by 2 bases, with 13 bases between them. From germline, CDR1 is KGHSH and CDR2 LQKENI. The chain's CDR3 is CASSPPGPGPNYGYTF. The CDR3 bases are TGTGCCAGCTCACCACCGGGGCCAGGTCCAAACTATGGCTACACCTTC.

The gene calls are TRBV27 and TRBJ1-5; 9 nucleotides align to TRBD1. The CDR3 spans 17 residues. Germline trimming cut 5 bases from V and 0 bases from J; bases unmatched to any gene: 8. Germline assignment: CDR1 MNHEY and CDR2 SMNVEV (reference sequence). The CDR3 DNA is TGTGCCAGCAGTGGTGGGACAGGGTTCAATAGCAATCAGCCCCAGCATTTT. Protein sequence: CASSGGTGFNSNQPQHF.

This chain uses TRBV19 with TRBJ2-7, with 7 bases fitting TRBD1. V lost 3 bases to trimming and J lost 2 bases; unmatched junction nucleotides: 1. The CDR3 contains 13 residues. CDR1 is LNHDA and CDR2 is SQIVND in the germline V gene (reference sequence). CDR3: CASSIGQAYEQYF. In DNA, the CDR3 is TGTGCCAGTAGTATTGGACAGGCCTACGAGCAGTACTTC.

The chain employs TRBV5-1 and TRBJ2-1; 7 nucleotides line up with TRBD1. Trimming took 0 bases from V and 8 from J; bases not matched to a gene: 5. The CDR3 runs to 14 residues. Germline CDR1 is SGHRS and CDR2 is YFSETQ. The CDR3, as DNA: TGCGCCAGCAGCTTGGGAGACAGGGCGGATGAGCAGTTCTTC. Its protein product is CASSLGDRADEQFF.

The gene calls are TRBV5-1 and TRBJ2-3; D is perhaps TRBD2 (5 bases). Trimming took 4 bases from V and 7 from J, leaving 13 bases between them. Germline V lookup: CDR1 SGHRS, CDR2 YFSETQ. The length of the CDR3 is 13 residues. The CDR3 sequence: CASSGEGTYTQYF. The CDR3 DNA follows: TGCGCCAGCAGCGGAGAGGGAACCTATACGCAGTATTTT.

The CDR3 protein is CASSQDGQRDTQYF. Written as DNA, the CDR3 is TGCGCCAGCAGCCAAGATGGTCAGCGAGATACGCAGTATTTT. The gene calls are TRBV4-3 and TRBJ2-3; the D is unclear. The length of the CDR3 is 14 residues. The V gene's germline CDR1 is LGHNA and CDR2 YSLEER. Trimming cost V 0 bases and J 5 bases, with 9 bases left between them.

The chain employs TRBV15 and TRBJ2-3; the match to TRBD2 covers 9 bases. Germline CDR1 reads LNHNV; CDR2 reads YYDKDF (reference sequence). J lost 6 bases, V lost 4 bases, and 8 bases had no gene match. This CDR3 region has 15 residues. The CDR3 protein is CATSKIAGEGDTQYF. The CDR3 DNA sequence: TGTGCCACCAGCAAAATAGCGGGAGAGGGCGATACGCAGTATTTT.

This clone is medium-sized. The same CDR3 can be traced to other DNA sequences in this sample. The rearrangement links TRBV7-3 to TRBJ2-3; TRBD2 agrees at 9 bases. Germline V gene sequence: CDR1 SGHTA, CDR2 FQGTGA. The CDR3 has 15 amino acids. Unmatched junction bases numbered 5, after V lost 4 bases and J lost 3 bases. CDR3 in amino acids: CASSSRGGGTDTQYF. CDR3 DNA: TGTGCCAGCAGCTCGCGGGGGGGCGGAACAGATACGCAGTATTTT.

The genes are TRBV4-1 and TRBJ2-7; 11 bases fit TRBD1. The CDR3 extends over 15 amino acids. V lost 2 bases to trimming and J lost 5 bases; unmatched junction nucleotides: 5. CDR1 and CDR2 (germline): MGHRA, YSYEKL. CDR3 region: CASSQPGQGDDEQYF. The CDR3 DNA sequence: TGCGCCAGCAGCCAACCGGGACAGGGGGATGACGAGCAGTACTTC.

The V call is TRBV28, the J call TRBJ1-4; D may be TRBD1 (6 bases). This CDR3 contains 15 residues. The ends were cut back, 6 bases at V and 8 bases at J, with 19 bases in the middle. Germline CDR1 is MDHEN and CDR2 is SYDVKM. The CDR3: CASSPPGAPGEKLFF. The CDR3 DNA reads as TGTGCCAGCAGCCCTCCGGGGGCTCCAGGAGAAAAACTGTTTTTT.

V and J are TRBV7-2 and TRBJ1-3, with D unclear. V lost 5 bases to trimming and J lost 4 bases, with 12 bases between them. Germline V CDR1 and CDR2: SGHTA, FQGNSA. The length of the CDR3 is 14 residues. This chain's CDR3 is CASSPRSGGNTIYF. The DNA for the CDR3 is TGTGCCAGCAGCCCCCGCTCGGGGGGAAACACCATATATTTT.

J is TRBJ2-1 and V is TRBV10-2; D tentatively reads TRBD1 or TRBD2 (5 bases each). V lost 7 bases, J lost 10 bases, and 17 bases lay in between. CDR3 length: 13 residues. Germline V lookup: CDR1 WSHSY, CDR2 SAAADI. The CDR3 DNA reads as TGCGCCAGCAATTTATGGGGGTCACGGGAGCAGTTCTTC. It yields the protein CASNLWGSREQFF.

This sequence joins TRBV6-5 and TRBJ1-4; D possibly corresponds to TRBD1 (5 bases). The V end lost 2 bases, the J end lost 10 bases, and 11 bases lay between the germline ends. In germline, CDR1 is MNHEY, CDR2 SVGAGI. The CDR3 covers 13 residues. The CDR3 DNA is TGTGCCAGCAGTTACCGAGGGAGGGGAAAACTGTTTTTT. Translating gives CASSYRGRGKLFF.

This clone occurred once. The rearrangement joins TRBV29-1 to TRBJ1-1; 7 bases map to TRBD1. CDR1 SQVTM and CDR2 ANQGSEA come from the germline V gene. This CDR3 spans 13 amino acids. Trimming removed 4 bases from V and 1 base from J; junction bases left unmatched: 3. The CDR3 sequence is CSVGGDRNTEAFF. In nucleotides, the CDR3 is TGCAGCGTTGGGGGGGACAGGAACACTGAAGCTTTCTTT.

The J gene is TRBJ1-1, the V gene TRBV6-5; no definite D call. Germline CDR1 MNHEY, CDR2 SVGAGI. The CDR3 is 14 residues long. The ends were cut back, 2 bases at V and 1 base at J, with 8 bases in the middle. As DNA, the CDR3 is TGTGCCAGCAGTTACAACTTTCCGAACACTGAAGCTTTCTTT. Translating it yields CASSYNFPNTEAFF.